This TCR beta chain was profiled in a study of T cell changes during pregnancy in multiple sclerosis. The CDR3 loop spans 13 amino acids. CDR1 LNHDA and CDR2 SQIVND come from the germline V gene (reference sequence). The trim removed 6 bases at V and 5 bases at J, leaving 6 bases unmatched. Assay: immunoSEQ multiplex PCR; the TCRdb copy retains only in-frame clones and omits some. The table shows around 45,000 clones, with about 90% occurring only once. The chain joins TRBV19 to TRBJ2-5, with 7 bases fitting TRBD2. The sequences come from CD4+ T cells from peripheral blood mononuclear cells, collected before pregnancy. The TCR sequence derives from a female donor with multiple sclerosis, enrolled in a pregnancy study. CDR3 sequence reads: CASSRLGGETQYF. The CDR3 nucleotides read TGTGCCAGTAGCCGCCTGGGGGGGGAGACCCAGTACTTC.